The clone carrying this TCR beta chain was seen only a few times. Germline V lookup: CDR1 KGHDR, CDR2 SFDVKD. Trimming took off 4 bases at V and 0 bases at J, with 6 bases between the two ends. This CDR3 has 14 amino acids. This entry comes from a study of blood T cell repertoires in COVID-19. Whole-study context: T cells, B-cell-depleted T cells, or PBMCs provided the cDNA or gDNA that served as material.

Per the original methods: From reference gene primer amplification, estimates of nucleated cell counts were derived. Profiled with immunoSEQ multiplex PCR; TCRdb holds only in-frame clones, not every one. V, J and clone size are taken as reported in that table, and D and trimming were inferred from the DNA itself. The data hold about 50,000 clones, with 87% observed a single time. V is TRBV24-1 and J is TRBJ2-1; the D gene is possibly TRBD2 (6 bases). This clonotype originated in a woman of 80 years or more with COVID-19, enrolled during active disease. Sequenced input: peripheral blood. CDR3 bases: TGTGCCACCAGTGACGGGGGCTCCTACAATGAGCAGTTCTTC. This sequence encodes CATSDGGSYNEQFF.